Following are 3 T cell receptor beta chains from one sample sequenced in a study of Graves' ophthalmopathy and Graves' hyperthyroidism. Amplifying from RNA transcripts, the study obtained TCR beta CDR3 regions. RT-PCR in the first round used HTBI primers; a second-round multiplex PCR followed. MiXCR, applied by TCRdb to the multiplex PCR reads, yields one record per CDR3 protein. The table shows about 23,000 distinct CDR3 sequences, with nearly 50% occurring only once. What was sequenced was peripheral blood. These receptors originate from an adult woman with stable Graves' hyperthyroidism.

Many counts were recorded for this clonotype. A single base separates this from a much larger clone, so it may be a read error. The chain employs TRBV6-6 and TRBJ2-7; maybe TRBD1 (6 bases). V lost 6 bases and J lost 4, with 22 bases in between. Germline V CDR1 and CDR2: MNHNY, SVGAGI (reference sequence). This CDR3 spans 16 amino acids. CDR3 nucleotide sequence: TGTGCCAGCAGCTCCCCAGGGGAAAGGATAGCGTACGAGCAGTACTTC. Protein product: CASSSPGERIAYEQYF.

The chain combines TRBV6-5 with TRBJ1-2; D is perhaps TRBD1 (5 bases). The V gene's germline CDR1 is MNHEY and CDR2 SVGAGI. The CDR3 loop spans 12 amino acids. V lost 3 bases, J lost 8 bases, and 10 bases lay in between. CDR3 bases: TGTGCCAGCAGTTATCAGGGCATGGGCTACACCTTC. Protein product: CASSYQGMGYTF.

This clonotype is categorized as medium-sized. The chain links TRBV20-1 to TRBJ2-7; D may be TRBD2 (7 bases). The V and J ends lost 6 bases and 6 bases respectively, with 21 bases between them. CDR3 length: 14 amino acids. Per germline, CDR1 DFQATT and CDR2 SNEGSKA (reference sequence). The CDR3 loop reads CSAIRGGGGGEQYF. CDR3 DNA sequence: TGCAGTGCAATCCGGGGCGGGGGCGGAGGCGAGCAGTACTTC.